Below are 26 T cell receptor beta chains sequenced from a single sample in a study of cytomegalovirus exposure and HLA in healthy donors. Primers for the PCR totalled 60 Vbeta and 13 Jbeta. TCRdb's copy holds only in-frame clones and misses some; the assay was immunoSEQ multiplex PCR. The sample gives 280,000 or so clones, over 85% of which show up once; less than 2.5% is in the top ten. Sequencing input: PBMCs. The origin of the receptors is a young woman in good health and CMV-seronegative.

The J gene is TRBJ2-3, the V gene TRBV4-2; TRBD2 matches at 7 bases. CDR3 size: 14 residues. Per germline, CDR1 LGHNA and CDR2 YNFKEQ. The ends lost 0 bases at V and 9 bases at J; junction bases unmatched: 6. The chain's CDR3 is CASSQDLGGRTQYF. DNA of the CDR3: TGTGCCAGCAGCCAAGACCTGGGAGGGAGGACGCAGTATTTT.

The gene calls are TRBV9 and TRBJ1-5; TRBD1 aligns across 7 bases. This CDR3 contains 15 residues. Looked up from germline, CDR1 is SGDLS and CDR2 is YYNGEE. The V and J ends lost 1 base and 2 bases, in that order; junction bases with no gene match: 3. In DNA form, the CDR3 reads TGTGCCAGCAGCGTATCAGGGGGTGGCAATCAGCCCCAGCATTTT. This translates into CASSVSGGGNQPQHF.

V usage is TRBV9 and J usage is TRBJ1-1; D gene ambiguous. Between the trimmed V and J ends, which lost 4 bases and 0 bases, there was a span of 13 bases. Germline V CDR1 and CDR2: SGDLS, YYNGEE. The CDR3 is made up of 15 amino acids. CDR3: CASSPLGRMNTEAFF. CDR3 bases: TGTGCCAGCAGCCCCCTGGGCAGGATGAACACTGAAGCTTTCTTT.

This rearrangement joins TRBV11-2 to TRBJ1-1; D remains ambiguous. V lost 1 base and J lost 0, with 9 bases in between. CDR1 and CDR2 from the germline V gene are SGHAT and FQNNGV. The CDR3 totals 15 residues. The CDR3 DNA is TGTGCCAGCAGCTTAGTTGGCACTATGAACACTGAAGCTTTCTTT. This translates into CASSLVGTMNTEAFF.

This clone occurred once. One junction end does not reproduce the germline sequence, and a read error may be involved. The sample holds other DNA sequences that translate to the same CDR3. The chain couples TRBV30 to TRBJ1-6; weak D call: TRBD1 (5 bases). CDR1 and CDR2 (germline): GTSNPN, SVGIG (reference sequence). The CDR3 has 13 amino acids. The CDR3 nucleotides are TGTGCCTGGAGCGACAGACAGAATTCCCCCCTCCACTTT. Encoded protein: CAWSDRQNSPLHF.

The CDR3 DNA follows: TGCGCCAGTTCGGGTAGCGGGGGGGCGGAGGATCAAGAGACCCAGTACTTC. This codes for CASSGSGGAEDQETQYF. The chain joins TRBV4-1 to TRBJ2-5; 11 positions match TRBD2. J was trimmed by 2 bases and V by 9 bases; bases with no gene match: 14. Germline CDR1 is MGHRA and CDR2 is YSYEKL. The CDR3 contains 17 residues.

The genes are TRBV5-4 and TRBJ1-2; D is perhaps TRBD1 (6 bases). CDR3 length: 14 amino acids. V lost 6 bases and J lost 0, with 12 bases in between. Per the germline V gene, CDR1 is SGHNT and CDR2 is YYREEE (reference sequence). In nucleotides, the CDR3 is TGTGCCAGCATCGGACAGCAAGCTAACTATGGCTACACCTTC. Protein: CASIGQQANYGYTF.

The chain combines TRBV7-3 with TRBJ2-5; perhaps TRBD1 as D (6 bases). The CDR3 is made up of 15 amino acids. Germline assignment: CDR1 SGHTA and CDR2 FQGTGA. Trimming left V 5 bases short and J 4 bases short, with 17 bases between. CDR3 DNA sequence: TGTGCCAGCAGCCCTATGGGGGCGAATGGAGAGACCCAGTACTTC. It is translated as CASSPMGANGETQYF. The full variable domain, with the rest looked up from reference TRBV7-3 and TRBJ2-5, is GAGVSQTPSNKVTEKGKYVELRCDPISGHTALYWYRQSLGQGPEFLIYFQGTGAADDSGLPNDRFFAVRPEGSVSTLKIQRTERGDSAVYLCASSPMGANGETQYFGPGTRLLVL.

V usage is TRBV5-1 and J usage is TRBJ2-4, with 7 bases matching TRBD1. This CDR3 contains 16 residues. Losses at the gene ends were 4 bases for V and 0 bases for J; bases not matched to a gene: 7. Germline values: CDR1 SGHRS, CDR2 YFSETQ. CDR3 nucleotide sequence: TGCGCCAGCAGCCCTGGACAGGTTGTAGCCAAAAACATTCAGTACTTC. It translates to CASSPGQVVAKNIQYF.

This clone has just one count. V usage is TRBV11-2 and J usage is TRBJ2-3, with D perhaps matching TRBD1 (6 bases). The CDR3 extends over 15 amino acids. Germline CDR1 reads SGHAT; CDR2 reads FQNNGV. The V end lost 3 bases, the J end lost 1 base, and 11 bases lay between the germline ends. The CDR3 is CASSLWGPGTDTQYF. The CDR3 coding sequence is TGTGCCAGCAGCTTGTGGGGGCCTGGCACAGATACGCAGTATTTT. The full variable domain, completed using reference TRBV11-2 and TRBJ2-3, is EAGVAQSPRYKIIEKRQSVAFWCNPISGHATLYWYQQILGQGPKLLIQFQNNGVVDDSQLPKDRFSAERLKGVDSTLKIQPAKLEDSAVYLCASSLWGPGTDTQYFGPGTRLTVL.

CDR3 protein: CASSLGGGTADNYGYTF. CDR3 sequence (DNA): TGCGCCAGCAGCTTAGGGGGCGGGACAGCCGATAACTATGGCTACACCTTC. This chain joins TRBV5-1 and TRBJ1-2, with TRBD1 matching 7 bases. Germline assignment: CDR1 SGHRS and CDR2 YFSETQ. V lost 2 bases to trimming and J lost 1 base; unmatched junction nucleotides: 11. The CDR3 extends over 17 amino acids.

The rearrangement joins TRBV6-1 to TRBJ1-5; no clear D gene. CDR3 length: 13 residues. CDR1 and CDR2 (germline): MNHNS, SASEGT. V was trimmed by 4 bases and J by 6 bases, leaving 10 bases between them. CDR3 bases: TGTGCCAGCAGTGTCGGATACAGTCAGCCCCAGCATTTT. Protein: CASSVGYSQPQHF.

The gene calls are TRBV12-5 and TRBJ1-1; the match to TRBD1 covers 8 bases. In germline, CDR1 is LGHNT, CDR2 FRNRAP. This CDR3 is built from 14 residues. V lost 6 bases, J lost 2 bases, and 5 bases stayed unmatched. The CDR3 DNA reads as TGTGCTAGTGGACCAGGGGGCTTTAACACTGAAGCTTTCTTT. Amino acid sequence: CASGPGGFNTEAFF.

This CDR3 reads CASSIQFF. CDR3 bases: TGTGCCAGCAGTATACAATTCTTC. The chain combines TRBV2 with TRBJ2-1; D is unresolved. CDR3 size: 8 residues. CDR1 SNHLY and CDR2 FYNNEI come from the germline V gene. Trimming removed 5 bases from V and 16 bases from J, with 6 bases in between.

This chain connects TRBV6-6 to TRBJ1-4; 8 bases map to TRBD1. There are 14 residues in the CDR3. V shed 6 bases, J shed 4 bases, and the junction held 4 bases outside the gene matches. Germline CDR1 reads MNHNY; CDR2 reads SVGAGI (reference sequence). The CDR3 is CASSTQGGNEKLFF. The CDR3, as DNA: TGTGCCAGCAGCACACAGGGGGGTAATGAAAAACTGTTTTTT.

The chain has TRBV6-5 and TRBJ2-5; D perhaps matches TRBD1 (5 bases). The J call may be mistaken, given a closer DNA end match to TRBJ2-7. The CDR3 runs 14 residues. CDR1 and CDR2 (germline): MNHEY, SVGAGI. This chain's CDR3 is CASSYRQGTYEQYF. As DNA, the CDR3 is TGTGCCAGCAGTTACAGGCAGGGCACCTACGAGCAGTACTTC.

The V call is TRBV28, the J call TRBJ1-2; D is possibly TRBD1 (6 bases). CDR3 length: 16 amino acids. Germline CDR1 and CDR2: MDHEN and SYDVKM. V dropped 2 bases and J dropped 3 bases, with 16 bases sitting between them. The CDR3 spells CASSLGGGGSHYGYTF. CDR3 nucleotides: TGTGCCAGCAGTTTAGGTGGCGGGGGCTCCCACTATGGCTACACCTTC.

In the case of this clone: Its ends do not fully match the called genes, so a read error is possible. The CDR3: CSSSPTGGGTSSTDTQYF. In nucleotides, the CDR3 is TGTTCCAGCAGCCCTACTGGCGGGGGGACCAGTAGCACAGATACGCAGTATTTT. The chain recombines TRBV7-9 with TRBJ2-3; 8 nucleotides match TRBD2. Germline lookup yields CDR1 SEHNR and CDR2 FQNEAQ (reference sequence). This CDR3 region has 18 residues. Together with reference TRBV7-9 and TRBJ2-3, the CDR3 gives the full variable domain: DTGVSQNPRHKITKRGQNVTFRCDPISEHNRLYWYRQTLGQGPEFLTYFQNEAQLEKSRLLSDRFSAERPKGSFSTLEIQRTEQGDSAMYLCSSSPTGGGTSSTDTQYFGPGTRLTVL.

This chain uses TRBV13 with TRBJ1-2, with D perhaps matching TRBD1 (6 bases). V gave up 0 bases and J gave up 0 bases, with 8 bases separating them. The length of the CDR3 is 15 residues. Germline V CDR1 and CDR2: PRHDT, FYEKMQ (reference sequence). In DNA form, the CDR3 reads TGTGCCAGCAGCTTAGGGACAGGACCTAACTATGGCTACACCTTC. Residues: CASSLGTGPNYGYTF.

The chain is built from TRBV19 and TRBJ2-7; TRBD2 agrees at 13 bases. Germline CDR1 and CDR2: LNHDA and SQIVND (reference sequence). This CDR3 region has 17 residues. V dropped 1 base and J dropped 1; count of bases not matched to a gene: 4. The CDR3, as DNA: TGTGCCAGTAGTATAGGCTGGACTAGCGGGGGATCCTACGAGCAGTACTTC. This gives the protein CASSIGWTSGGSYEQYF.

This chain uses TRBV4-1 with TRBJ1-6; TRBD1 matches at 10 bases. J gave up 7 bases and V 4 bases, and 4 bases lay outside the gene matches. The CDR3 extends over 15 amino acids. In germline, CDR1 is MGHRA, CDR2 YSYEKL. The DNA of the CDR3 is TGCGCCAGCAGCCCTGGACAGGGGGTGAATTCACCCCTCCACTTT. Translation gives CASSPGQGVNSPLHF.

The chain combines TRBV9 with TRBJ2-2; D gene unclear. The V gene lost 4 bases and the J gene lost 6 bases, with 13 bases spanning the gap. Germline CDR1 is SGDLS and CDR2 is YYNGEE. The CDR3 spans 14 residues. The CDR3 loop is CASSSLPSAGELFF. In DNA form, the CDR3 reads TGTGCCAGCAGCTCGTTGCCAAGCGCCGGGGAGCTGTTTTTT. The full variable domain, rest sourced from reference TRBV9 and TRBJ2-2, is DSGVTQTPKHLITATGQRVTLRCSPRSGDLSVYWYQQSLDQGLQFLIQYYNGEERAKGNILERFSAQQFPDLHSELNLSSLELGDSALYFCASSSLPSAGELFFGEGSRLTVL.

As DNA, the CDR3 is TGTGCCAGTAGTACCGAGGTACAGGTTCACAATGAGCAGTTCTTC. Encoded protein: CASSTEVQVHNEQFF. The chain employs TRBV19 and TRBJ2-1; D may be TRBD1 (5 bases). Germline V lookup: CDR1 LNHDA, CDR2 SQIVND (reference sequence). The CDR3 length is 15 residues. Deletions cut 4 bases from V and 5 bases from J, with 15 bases between.

J is TRBJ2-1 and V is TRBV5-1, with 7 bases aligning to TRBD2. V lost 8 bases, J lost 1 base, and 9 bases stayed unmatched. The length of the CDR3 is 15 residues. CDR1 and CDR2 (germline): SGHRS, YFSETQ. CDR3 in DNA: TGCGCCAGTCGGGTAATCGGGGGGTCCTACAATGAGCAGTTCTTC. This encodes CASRVIGGSYNEQFF.

The V and J genes are TRBV5-4 and TRBJ2-3, with no clear D. Germline V gene data show CDR1 as SGHNT and CDR2 as YYREEE (reference sequence). CDR3 length: 13 amino acids. V was cut by 5 bases and J by 2 bases, with 9 bases left in between. The CDR3: CASSQVNTDTQYF. In DNA, the CDR3 is TGTGCCAGCAGTCAGGTGAACACAGATACGCAGTATTTT. Complete variable domain (other parts from reference TRBV5-4 and TRBJ2-3): ETGVTQSPTHLIKTRGQQVTLRCSSQSGHNTVSWYQQALGQGPQFIFQYYREEENGRGNFPPRFSGLQFPNYSSELNVNALELDDSALYLCASSQVNTDTQYFGPGTRLTVL.

The chain combines TRBV6-6 with TRBJ1-2; D may be TRBD1 (6 bases). V lost 3 bases, J lost 8 bases, and 16 bases lay in between. Germline V CDR1 and CDR2: MNHNY, SVGAGI (reference sequence). The CDR3 sequence is 14 residues long. CDR3 protein: CASSYSWGQEGYTF. Here the CDR3 DNA reads TGTGCCAGCAGTTATTCGTGGGGGCAGGAGGGCTACACCTTC.